This entry concerns a single TCR beta chain. CDR3 length equals 13 residues. In germline, CDR1 is SNHLY, CDR2 FYNNEI. Trimming cost V 6 bases and J 9 bases, with 17 bases left between them. The data originate from a study of blood T cell repertoires in COVID-19. Study information: From the United States, Italy and Spain came samples of acute and convalescent COVID-19. T cells, B-cell-depleted T cells, or PBMCs supplied cDNA or gDNA.

Per the authors' pipeline: Nucleated cell number was recorded as an estimate derived from reference gene primer amplification. TCRdb's table, derived via immunoSEQ multiplex PCR, lists solely in-frame clones and lacks some. The DNA gave D and trimming, while V, J and clone size come from that table. The table includes about 150,000 clones, roughly 79% detected once. The sample taken for sequencing was peripheral blood. The J gene is TRBJ1-2, the V gene TRBV2, with D tentatively TRBD1 (5 bases). This TCR came from a human donor with acute or convalescent COVID-19. The donor label of this sample is uncertain. CDR3 in amino acids: CASSQTVPGSYTF. In DNA form, the CDR3 reads TGTGCCAGCAGCCAGACAGTGCCAGGAAGCTACACCTTC.